This is a list of T cell receptor beta chains from one sample in a study of OX40 agonist ivuxolimab in advanced cancers. Measured with immunoSEQ multiplex PCR; TCRdb has only the in-frame clones, and not every one. The data hold 80,000 to 95,000 clones, with roughly nine tenths observed a single time. Sequenced here: CD4+ or CD8+ T cells sorted from blood, sampled in a trial of the OX40 agonist ivuxolimab. All receptors derive from an adult with an advanced solid tumor such as melanoma, head and neck, liver or kidney cancer. The CDR3 runs from the conserved cysteine through the conserved F or W. Each record gives: D gene, clone size, J gene, V gene, CDR3 protein, CDR3 DNA. The D gene is left open where the match is weak. A clone size is listed for some rows: how often the clone was seen (once, few, many), or a class if it is expanded.

NA,NA,TRBJ2-3,TRBV20-1,CSASGDTQYF,TGCAGTGCTAGCGGAGATACGCAGTATTTT
NA,once,TRBJ1-5,TRBV29-1,CSVGGTYSNQPQHF,TGCAGCGTGGGGGGGACGTATAGCAATCAGCCCCAGCATTTT
TRBD1,NA,TRBJ1-2,TRBV10-2,CASSETGTGIYGYTF,TGCGCCAGCAGTGAGACCGGGACAGGGATCTATGGCTACACCTTC
TRBD1,once,TRBJ1-5,TRBV5-6,CASSSLDRDNQPQHF,TGTGCCAGCAGCTCGCTTGACAGGGACAATCAGCCCCAGCATTTT
NA,NA,TRBJ2-7,TRBV4-1,CASSQGMDTTYEQYF,TGCGCCAGCAGCCAAGGGATGGACACTACCTACGAGCAGTACTTC
TRBD1,NA,TRBJ1-4,TRBV7-9,CASSSPGQNEKLFF,TGTGCCAGCAGCTCACCGGGACAGAATGAAAAACTGTTTTTT
NA,few,TRBJ2-6,TRBV5-1,CASSFTGSAGANVLTF,TGCGCCAGCAGCTTTACAGGGAGCGCTGGGGCCAACGTCCTGACTTTC
NA,NA,TRBJ2-7,TRBV7-2,CASSFYPSVSYEQYF,TGTGCCAGCAGCTTCTACCCGTCGGTCTCCTACGAGCAGTACTTC
TRBD1,NA,TRBJ2-3,TRBV18,CASSPQQGARDTQYF,TGTGCCAGCTCACCTCAGCAGGGGGCAAGAGATACGCAGTATTTT
TRBD2,NA,TRBJ2-3,TRBV19,CASRTSSRGDTQYF,TGTGCCAGTAGGACTAGCAGCAGAGGGGATACGCAGTATTTT
TRBD1,NA,TRBJ1-5,TRBV10-3,CAISEFGQGHNQPQHF,TGTGCCATCAGTGAGTTTGGACAGGGACACAATCAGCCCCAGCATTTT
NA,once,TRBJ2-3,TRBV27,CASRATGRSTDTQYF,TGTGCCAGCAGGGCTACAGGACGTAGCACAGATACGCAGTATTTT
NA,NA,TRBJ1-1,TRBV7-3,CASRPGPMNTEAFF,TGTGCCAGCAGACCGGGGCCTATGAACACTGAAGCTTTCTTT
NA,NA,TRBJ2-1,TRBV7-9,CASTYREVGAEQFF,TGTGCCAGCACCTACAGAGAAGTTGGGGCTGAGCAGTTCTTC
NA,NA,TRBJ1-1,TRBV6-5,CASSGPGTEAFF,TGTGCCAGCAGTGGCCCAGGGACTGAAGCTTTCTTT
TRBD2,NA,TRBJ2-4,TRBV6-6,CASRPGGGTKNIQYF,TGTGCCAGCAGACCCGGGGGGGGCACCAAAAACATTCAGTACTTC
TRBD1,NA,TRBJ2-2,TRBV12-5,CASGPGTGVLGELFF,TGTGCTAGTGGCCCCGGGACAGGGGTTCTAGGGGAGCTGTTTTTT
NA,NA,TRBJ2-2,TRBV2,CASSGSSENTGELFF,TGTGCCAGCAGTGGGAGTAGCGAGAACACCGGGGAGCTGTTTTTT
NA,NA,TRBJ1-1,TRBV7-9,CASSLWGMDTEAFF,TGTGCCAGCAGCTTATGGGGCATGGACACTGAAGCTTTCTTT
NA,NA,TRBJ2-1,TRBV21-1,CASSKVGVRGPLYNEQFF,TGTGCCAGCAGCAAAGTTGGCGTTCGGGGGCCGCTATACAATGAGCAGTTCTTC
NA,NA,TRBJ2-7,TRBV9,CASSVASGTPYEQYF,TGTGCCAGCAGCGTAGCCAGCGGGACACCCTACGAGCAGTACTTC
NA,NA,TRBJ1-1,TRBV6-1,CASSVTGRDTEAFF,TGTGCCAGCAGTGTAACAGGGCGCGACACTGAAGCTTTCTTT
NA,NA,TRBJ2-1,TRBV10-2,CASIPGTSNNEQFF,TGCGCCAGCATTCCCGGGACGAGCAACAATGAGCAGTTCTTC